The T cell receptor beta chain described here comes from a study of shared clonotypes between healthy human individuals. Study in general: The donor group consisted of two women and a few men, aged 18 to 49.

CD4+ cells yielded CD45RA+ naive and CD45RA-negative memory subsets. Replicate sorted-subset PCRs were loaded with around 0.2 ug DNA, about 28,000 T cell genomes. Sequencing used immunoSEQ multiplex PCR; TCRdb keeps in-frame clones, though not all of them. The sample carries 2 million to 2.5 million clones, more than 80% recorded once. The CDR3 has 17 amino acids. CDR1 and CDR2 from the germline V gene are LGHNA and YSLEER. J gave up 5 bases and V 1 base, and 8 bases lay outside the gene matches. V and J are TRBV4-3 and TRBJ2-2, with 9 bases lining up with TRBD2. This TCR was sampled from a man aged 18 to 29 in good health. Some clones in this sample may be carry-over from other donors' samples. Sequences were obtained from naive CD4+ T cells from PBMCs. Subset specified: CD45RA+ positively selected. The CDR3 sequence: CASSQGGLAGKTGELFF. The CDR3 DNA reads as TGCGCCAGCAGCCAAGGTGGCCTAGCGGGAAAGACCGGGGAGCTGTTTTTT.